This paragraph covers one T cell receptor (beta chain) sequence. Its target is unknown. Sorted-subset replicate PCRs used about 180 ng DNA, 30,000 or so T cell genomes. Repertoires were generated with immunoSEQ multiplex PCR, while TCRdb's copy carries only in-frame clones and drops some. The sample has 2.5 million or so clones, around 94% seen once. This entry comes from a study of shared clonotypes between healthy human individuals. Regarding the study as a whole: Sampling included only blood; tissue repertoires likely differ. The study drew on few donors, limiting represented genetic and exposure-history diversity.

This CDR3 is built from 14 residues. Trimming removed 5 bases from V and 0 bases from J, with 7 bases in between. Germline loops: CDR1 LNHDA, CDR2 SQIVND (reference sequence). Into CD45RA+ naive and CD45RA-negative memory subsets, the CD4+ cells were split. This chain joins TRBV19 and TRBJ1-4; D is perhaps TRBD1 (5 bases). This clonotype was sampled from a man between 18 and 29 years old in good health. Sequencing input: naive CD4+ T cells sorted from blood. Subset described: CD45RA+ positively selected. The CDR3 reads CASSQTATNEKLFF. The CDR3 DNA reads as TGTGCCAGTAGTCAGACAGCAACTAATGAAAAACTGTTTTTT.